This T cell receptor beta chain was profiled in a study of OX40 agonist ivuxolimab in advanced cancers. Whole-study context: Therapy given before enrollment (anti-PD-1, anti-PD-L1 or anti-CTLA-4) was allowed, and 40% had some.

Regarding this clone: Its cognate antigen is unknown.

Study outcomes and limitations: There was clonal expansion of CD4+ and CD8+ blood T cells by week 6 at 0.1 to 3.0 mg/kg.

Trimming left V 6 bases short and J 0 bases short, with 11 bases between. The CDR3 length is 14 residues. The germline CDR1 and CDR2 sequences are MNHEY and SVGAGI. Method: immunoSEQ multiplex PCR; TCRdb's copy keeps in-frame clones and lacks some. The sample carries approximately 70,000 clones, about nine tenths recorded once. This chain uses TRBV6-5 with TRBJ1-1; D not resolved. The receptor's source is an adult with an advanced solid tumor such as melanoma, head and neck, liver or kidney cancer. The specimen was CD4+ or CD8+ T cells sorted from blood, collected in a trial of the OX40 agonist ivuxolimab. The CDR3 protein is CASRGGRVNTEAFF. CDR3 nucleotides: TGTGCCAGCAGGGGAGGGAGGGTGAACACTGAAGCTTTCTTT.